The 25 T cell receptor beta chains listed next were all sequenced from one sample in a study of T-cell reconstitution after alpha-beta-depleted transplantation in children. As it was prepared, the TCRbeta library received unique molecular identifiers. TCRdb reanalysed the PCR reads using MiXCR and keeps one entry per CDR3 protein. The sample consists of about 600,000 distinct CDR3 sequences, roughly 23% of them appearing once. The material was PBMCs, mostly from graft donor cells, obtained 360 days after TCRalphabeta/CD19-depleted stem cell transplant. These receptors originate from a boy in the first two years of life who had a stem cell transplant for acute myeloid leukemia, so the T cells may come from the graft donor.

This clonotype was picked up one time. V is TRBV4-1 and J is TRBJ2-6; D could derive from TRBD1 or TRBD2 (5 bases each). Germline V gene sequence: CDR1 MGHRA, CDR2 YSYEKL. With 3 bases removed from V and 12 bases from J, the gap between germline ends came to 21 bases. CDR3 length equals 16 residues. In DNA form, the CDR3 reads TGCGCCAGCAGCCAGGGAGAGGCGGGCAGGGTGAGCGTCCTGACTTTC. It translates to CASSQGEAGRVSVLTF.

In this sample, this clonotype turned up many times. The chain joins TRBV28 to TRBJ2-5; 11 nucleotides align to TRBD1. Germline-derived CDR1 and CDR2 are MDHEN and SYDVKM. This CDR3 contains 13 residues. The trim removed 4 bases at V and 10 bases at J, leaving 5 bases unmatched. CDR3 sequence (DNA): TGTGCCAGCAGTTCAGGGACAGGGGGTTTCCAGTACTTC. This codes for CASSSGTGGFQYF.

This clonotype was detected only a few times. The chain combines TRBV6-2 or TRBV6-3 with TRBJ2-3; D gene ambiguous. V gave up 0 bases and J gave up 4 bases, with 8 bases separating them. This CDR3 is built from 14 residues. Germline V gene data show CDR1 as MNHEY and CDR2 as SVGEGT. This CDR3 reads CASSYSIRADTQYF. CDR3 in DNA: TGTGCCAGCAGTTACTCGATCCGTGCAGATACGCAGTATTTT.

This clonotype showed up many times. The CDR3 loop is CASRRVGENYGYTF. CDR3 coding DNA: TGTGCCAGTAGGAGAGTCGGGGAGAACTATGGCTACACCTTC. V usage is TRBV19 and J usage is TRBJ1-2; D remains ambiguous. CDR3 length: 14 residues. The V and J ends lost 6 bases and 2 bases respectively, with 13 bases between them. Per germline, CDR1 LNHDA and CDR2 SQIVND (reference sequence).

Of note for this clonotype: No DNA is shown, since the ends of the CDR3 on it are uncertain; the CDR3 is the one TCRdb lists. The chain couples TRBV28 to TRBJ2-4; the DNA was not compared with TRBD2, the D call given in the table. 16 amino acids form the CDR3, both terminal residues included. Looked up from germline, CDR1 is MDHEN and CDR2 is SYDVKM. CDR3 loop: CASSSSDQSGKNIQYF.

This clonotype was seen at least ten times. The rearrangement joins TRBV12-3 or TRBV12-4 to TRBJ2-7; D is unresolved. The V end was cut by 3 bases, the J end by 4 bases, with 4 bases between. The CDR3 length is 11 residues. In DNA form, the CDR3 reads TGTGCCAGCAGTTTCGGATACGAGCAGTACGTC. Translated: CASSFGYEQYV.

The J gene is TRBJ2-1, the V gene TRBV6-1, with TRBD1 identical over 7 bases. Germline V gene lookup returns CDR1 MNHNS and CDR2 SASEGT. This CDR3 is built from 15 residues. Germline trimming cut 6 bases from V and 12 bases from J; bases unmatched to any gene: 17. The CDR3 protein is CASRPPGAAAGGQFF. CDR3 bases: TGTGCCAGCAGACCCCCTGGGGCAGCCGCAGGGGGGCAGTTCTTC.

Details on this clonotype: The junction and the germline gene differ at one end; a read error may be behind it. The rearrangement links TRBV6-1 to TRBJ1-5, with 8 bases matching TRBD1. Looked up from germline, CDR1 is MNHNS and CDR2 is SASEGT. The CDR3 sequence is 16 residues long. Here the CDR3 reads CASSTGTGVSNQPQHF. In DNA form, the CDR3 reads TGTGCCAGCAGCACAGGGACAGGCGTTAGCAACCAGCCCCAGCATTTT.

In this sample, this clonotype turned up many times. J is TRBJ2-3 and V is TRBV5-1, with TRBD2 matching over 9 bases. V shed 1 base, J shed 0 bases, and the junction held 6 bases outside the gene matches. Germline V gives CDR1 SGHRS, CDR2 YFSETQ. This CDR3 contains 17 residues. As DNA, the CDR3 is TGCGCCAGCAGCTTGCTAGCGGGATCCCCTAGCACAGATACGCAGTATTTT. It yields the protein CASSLLAGSPSTDTQYF.

Many counts were recorded for this clonotype. This sequence joins TRBV4-3 and TRBJ2-7, with 13 bases that match TRBD2. CDR3 length equals 16 residues. The J segment lost 3 bases and the V segment lost 4 bases, leaving 6 bases of the junction unmatched. Germline CDR1 LGHNA, CDR2 YSLEER. In DNA form, the CDR3 reads TGCGCCAGCAGCCGAGGACTAGCGGGGGCCTTCTACGAGCAGTACTTC. It is translated as CASSRGLAGAFYEQYF.

This clonotype was counted many times. The chain links TRBV12-3 or TRBV12-4 to TRBJ2-3; 13 nucleotides agree with TRBD2. V gave up 5 bases and J gave up 3 bases; unmatched junction bases: 5. The CDR3 loop spans 16 amino acids. The CDR3 sequence is CASSPTSGGETDTQYF. The CDR3 DNA is TGTGCCAGCAGTCCAACTAGCGGGGGGGAGACAGATACGCAGTATTTT.

Only a few counts were recorded for this clonotype. This chain joins TRBV3-1 and TRBJ2-7, with TRBD2 identical over 7 bases. The CDR3 runs 15 residues. V lost 4 bases to trimming and J lost 3 bases; unmatched junction nucleotides: 9. Germline V gene sequence: CDR1 LGHDT, CDR2 YNNKEL (reference sequence). The CDR3 region is CASSPTWGGLYEQYF. DNA of the CDR3: TGTGCCAGCAGCCCCACTTGGGGGGGACTCTACGAGCAGTACTTC.

The sample holds many counts of this clonotype. The rearrangement joins TRBV15 to TRBJ2-5; unclear D gene. Deletions cut 6 bases from V and 1 base from J, with 9 bases between. This CDR3 has 13 residues. Germline CDR1 and CDR2: LNHNV and YYDKDF (reference sequence). The CDR3 region is CATRGTAQETQYF. For the CDR3, the DNA is TGTGCCACCAGGGGAACAGCCCAAGAGACCCAGTACTTC.

In this sample, this clonotype turned up many times. The CDR3: CASSSQAYEQYV. CDR3 DNA sequence: TGTGCCAGCAGCTCACAGGCCTACGAGCAGTACGTC. The chain couples TRBV11-2 to TRBJ2-7; D is perhaps TRBD1 (5 bases). Germline V CDR1 and CDR2: SGHAT, FQNNGV. The CDR3 contains 12 residues. V shed 4 bases and J shed 2 bases, with 6 bases lying between them.

This clonotype was seen ten or more times. This rearrangement joins TRBV5-5 to TRBJ1-4; D call uncertain. With 4 bases removed from V and 0 bases from J, the gap between germline ends came to 10 bases. Germline V gene lookup returns CDR1 SGHKS and CDR2 YYEKEE (reference sequence). The CDR3 consists of 15 residues. CDR3 amino acids: CASSLDFATNEKLFF. CDR3 DNA: TGTGCCAGCAGCCTTGACTTTGCAACTAATGAAAAACTGTTTTTT. The whole variable domain, filled in from reference TRBV5-5 and TRBJ1-4, reads DAGVTQSPTHLIKTRGQQVTLRCSPISGHKSVSWYQQVLGQGPQFIFQYYEKEERGRGNFPDRFSARQFPNYSSELNVNALLLGDSALYLCASSLDFATNEKLFFGSGTQLSVL.

The rearrangement joins TRBV15 to TRBJ2-2, with a tentative D call TRBD1 (6 bases). The CDR3 is made up of 17 amino acids. Germline values: CDR1 LNHNV, CDR2 YYDKDF (reference sequence). Trimming removed 3 bases from V and 6 bases from J, with 20 bases in between. The CDR3 region is CATSRGIAAGVAGELFF. The CDR3 nucleotides are TGTGCCACCAGCAGGGGCATCGCGGCAGGGGTGGCCGGGGAGCTGTTTTTT.

The genes are TRBV20-1 and TRBJ2-3; 8 nucleotides align to TRBD2. CDR1 and CDR2 from the germline V gene are DFQATT and SNEGSKA (reference sequence). CDR3 length equals 16 residues. V lost 0 bases to trimming and J lost 3 bases; unmatched junction nucleotides: 8. As DNA, the CDR3 is TGCAGTGCTAGAGAGGCATTAGCGGGGCGGACAGATACGCAGTATTTT. It encodes CSAREALAGRTDTQYF.

This clonotype occurred many times. The chain is built from TRBV5-6 and TRBJ2-7, with D tentatively TRBD1 or TRBD2 (5 bases each). Deletions cut 2 bases from V and 0 bases from J, with 12 bases between. Germline V gene data show CDR1 as SGHDT and CDR2 as YYEEEE. This CDR3 contains 15 residues. CDR3: CASSFGTGSSYEQYF. In DNA form, the CDR3 reads TGTGCCAGCAGCTTCGGGACGGGCAGCTCCTACGAGCAGTACTTC.

The chain employs TRBV7-2 and TRBJ1-5; D might be TRBD1 (5 bases). The CDR3 sequence is 15 residues long. The V gene's germline CDR1 is SGHTA and CDR2 FQGNSA. V lost 0 bases and J 8 bases, leaving 14 bases between the germline ends. CDR3 DNA sequence: TGTGCCAGCAGCTTAGCGGGGGTTGGTGGGAAGCCCCAGCATTTT. Translation gives CASSLAGVGGKPQHF.

This clonotype has just a few counts. J is TRBJ2-2 and V is TRBV7-6, with a tentative D call TRBD2 (7 bases). This CDR3 spans 16 amino acids. V was clipped by 3 bases and J by 2 bases, with 13 bases between them. CDR1 and CDR2 from the germline V gene are SGHVS and FNYEAQ. The CDR3 DNA reads as TGTGCCAGCAGCTTGGGGGGGGGCCTAAACACCGGGGAGCTGTTTTTT. Residues: CASSLGGGLNTGELFF.

The chain uses TRBV9 and TRBJ2-7; a weak D match, TRBD1 (6 bases). There are 13 residues in the CDR3. V was cut by 3 bases and J by 6 bases, with 13 bases left in between. Germline V gene data show CDR1 as SGDLS and CDR2 as YYNGEE. The CDR3 is CASSAVTGSEQYF. The CDR3 nucleotides are TGTGCCAGCAGCGCTGTCACAGGGAGCGAGCAGTACTTC.

The CDR3 region is CASSLPSPYEQYF. CDR3 in DNA: TGTGCCAGCTCACTACCCTCCCCGTACGAGCAGTACTTC. The chain joins TRBV18 to TRBJ2-7; no clear D gene. CDR1 KGHSH and CDR2 LQKENI come from the germline V gene. The ends were cut back, 4 bases at V and 4 bases at J, with 11 bases in the middle. The CDR3 extends over 13 amino acids.

V is TRBV24-1 and J is TRBJ2-1; 8 bases are shared with TRBD2. V shed 4 bases and J 7 bases; nucleotides not matched to a gene: 8. The CDR3 runs to 15 residues. Germline loops: CDR1 KGHDR, CDR2 SFDVKD. CDR3 protein: CATSETVTSVNEQFF. The CDR3 DNA sequence: TGTGCCACCAGTGAGACTGTGACTAGCGTGAATGAGCAGTTCTTC.

In its sample, this clonotype was seen a few times. The J gene is TRBJ1-1, the V gene TRBV28; 7 bases are a match to TRBD1. The CDR3 extends over 15 amino acids. Looked up from germline, CDR1 is MDHEN and CDR2 is SYDVKM. Trimming took 4 bases from V and 3 from J; bases not matched to a gene: 8. CDR3 loop: CASSSLRDSYTEAFF. The CDR3 DNA reads as TGTGCCAGCAGTTCCCTCCGGGACAGTTACACTGAAGCTTTCTTT.

This clonotype has just a few counts. The chain recombines TRBV5-4 with TRBJ1-1; 8 bases agree with TRBD1. The CDR3 length is 15 residues. The ends lost 4 bases at V and 0 bases at J; junction bases unmatched: 5. CDR1 and CDR2 (germline): SGHNT, YYREEE (reference sequence). The CDR3 sequence: CASSRNRGMNTEAFF. The CDR3 DNA sequence: TGTGCCAGCAGCAGAAACAGGGGGATGAACACTGAAGCTTTCTTT.